The rows below give T cell receptor beta chains drawn from one sample of a study of neurological immune-mediated disorders. TCRdb ran MiXCR on the 5' RACE reads and lists one entry per CDR3 protein. Here the sample spans 100,000 or so distinct CDR3 sequences, around 3.3% being singletons. The specimen was PBMCs. The source of these receptors is a woman between 18 and 29 years old with multiple sclerosis. The CDR3 runs from the conserved cysteine through the conserved F or W. D genes are given only for firm matches. A row's size may be missing; if present it is once, few, many or a size class.

j_gene: TRBJ1-2; d_gene: TRBD1; abundance: many; v_gene: TRBV5-1; CDR3nt: TGCGCCAGCAGGATGGGACAGAACTATGGCTACACCTTC; CDR3aa: CASRMGQNYGYTF
j_gene: TRBJ1-1; d_gene: -; abundance: many; v_gene: TRBV5-6; CDR3nt: TGTGCCAGCAGCTTGGGGGAGGGCCCGGCTTTCTTT; CDR3aa: CASSLGEGPAFF
j_gene: TRBJ2-5; d_gene: TRBD2; abundance: many; v_gene: TRBV5-1; CDR3nt: TGCGCCAGCAGCCCCGGGGGGGGTAAAGAGACCCAGTACTTC; CDR3aa: CASSPGGGKETQYF
j_gene: TRBJ2-7; d_gene: -; abundance: many; v_gene: TRBV20-1; CDR3nt: TGCAGTGCTAGTCCCCGGCGGAGGCGCCCGGGGACCTACGAGCAGTACTTC; CDR3aa: CSASPRRRRPGTYEQYF
j_gene: TRBJ2-3; d_gene: TRBD1; abundance: many; v_gene: TRBV6-4; CDR3nt: TGTGCCAGCAAGCTCGGGGACAGGGAAACAGATACGCAGTATTTT; CDR3aa: CASKLGDRETDTQYF
j_gene: TRBJ1-1; d_gene: -; abundance: many; v_gene: TRBV20-1; CDR3nt: TGCAGTGCTAGAGATCTGGGGTGGGACACTGAAGCTTTCTTT; CDR3aa: CSARDLGWDTEAFF
j_gene: TRBJ2-2; d_gene: TRBD2; abundance: many; v_gene: TRBV6-6; CDR3nt: TGTGCCAGCAGTTACGAGCGGGAAAACACCGGGGAGCTGTTTTTT; CDR3aa: CASSYERENTGELFF
j_gene: TRBJ1-2; d_gene: -; abundance: many; v_gene: TRBV27; CDR3nt: TGTGCCAGCAGTTTTTGGGGGAAGGATGGCTACACCTTC; CDR3aa: CASSFWGKDGYTF
j_gene: TRBJ1-1; d_gene: -; abundance: many; v_gene: TRBV27; CDR3nt: TGTGCCAGCAGTTTATGGTCCGGGGGGGGTGCTGAAGCTTTCTTT; CDR3aa: CASSLWSGGGAEAFF
j_gene: TRBJ1-2; d_gene: -; abundance: many; v_gene: TRBV24-1; CDR3nt: TGTGCCACCAGTGATTTGCCAGAGCATGGCTACACCTTC; CDR3aa: CATSDLPEHGYTF
j_gene: TRBJ2-1; d_gene: -; abundance: many; v_gene: TRBV3-1; CDR3nt: TGTGCCAGCAGCCCCGGGAACCGGAATGAGCAGTTCTTC; CDR3aa: CASSPGNRNEQFF
j_gene: TRBJ1-6; d_gene: -; abundance: few; v_gene: TRBV20-1; CDR3nt: TGCAGTGCTAGAGAGCAGGGATATTATAATTCAACCCTCAACTTT; CDR3aa: CSAREQGYYNSTLNF
j_gene: TRBJ2-7; d_gene: TRBD1; abundance: many; v_gene: TRBV9; CDR3nt: TGTGCCAGCAGCGCACTACCGACAGGGGTGGGCGAGCAGTACTTC; CDR3aa: CASSALPTGVGEQYF
j_gene: TRBJ1-6; d_gene: TRBD1; abundance: many; v_gene: TRBV12-3/TRBV12-4; CDR3nt: TGTGCCACAAGACAGGGGTATAATTCACCCCTCCACTTT; CDR3aa: CATRQGYNSPLHF
j_gene: TRBJ1-4; d_gene: -; abundance: many; v_gene: TRBV11-2; CDR3nt: TGTGCCAGCAGCTCCCTACCTCGGGGAGGGAGAAATGAAAAACTGTTTTTT; CDR3aa: CASSSLPRGGRNEKLFF
j_gene: TRBJ2-7; d_gene: TRBD2; abundance: many; v_gene: TRBV5-1; CDR3nt: TGCGCCAGCAGCTTTGACGGGGGGGCCGGCTCCTACGAGCAGTACTTC; CDR3aa: CASSFDGGAGSYEQYF
j_gene: TRBJ2-1; d_gene: -; abundance: many; v_gene: TRBV5-5; CDR3nt: TGTGCCAGCAGCTTGTGGGGTGAGCAGTTCTTC; CDR3aa: CASSLWGEQFF
j_gene: TRBJ2-7; d_gene: -; abundance: many; v_gene: TRBV5-1; CDR3nt: TGCGCCAGCAGACCAGGTTACCGATACGAGCAGTACTTC; CDR3aa: CASRPGYRYEQYF
j_gene: TRBJ2-7; d_gene: TRBD2; abundance: many; v_gene: TRBV3-1; CDR3nt: TGTGCCAGCAGCCCGGGGGGGCCAAGCTCCTACGAGCAGTACTTC; CDR3aa: CASSPGGPSSYEQYF
j_gene: TRBJ1-1; d_gene: TRBD1; abundance: many; v_gene: TRBV25-1; CDR3nt: TGTGCCAGCACTAAGGGACAGGGGATTTGGAACACTGAAGCTTTCTTT; CDR3aa: CASTKGQGIWNTEAFF
j_gene: TRBJ2-2; d_gene: -; abundance: many; v_gene: TRBV11-2; CDR3nt: TGTGCCAGCAGCTCTGGGACTTTCAACACCGGGGAGCTGTTTTTT; CDR3aa: CASSSGTFNTGELFF
j_gene: TRBJ1-1; d_gene: -; abundance: many; v_gene: TRBV5-1; CDR3nt: TGCGCCAGCAGCTTTGGGGGGGACAACACTGAAGCTTTCTTT; CDR3aa: CASSFGGDNTEAFF
j_gene: TRBJ2-7; d_gene: -; abundance: many; v_gene: TRBV15; CDR3nt: TGTGCCACCAGCAGAGATCGGGGCACAAACGAGCAGTACTTC; CDR3aa: CATSRDRGTNEQYF
j_gene: TRBJ2-3; d_gene: TRBD2; abundance: many; v_gene: TRBV5-1; CDR3nt: TGCGCCAGCAGCTTCGGACTAGCCACAGATACGCAGTATTTT; CDR3aa: CASSFGLATDTQYF
j_gene: TRBJ2-5; d_gene: TRBD2; abundance: many; v_gene: TRBV12-3/TRBV12-4; CDR3nt: TGTGCCAGCAGCCGGGGACTAGCGGGAGCTGGTTCCTTGGAGACCCAGTACTTC; CDR3aa: CASSRGLAGAGSLETQYF
j_gene: TRBJ2-2; d_gene: TRBD2; abundance: many; v_gene: TRBV27; CDR3nt: TGTGCCAGCAGAAGACTAGCGGGGTACACCGGGGAGCTGTTTTTT; CDR3aa: CASRRLAGYTGELFF
j_gene: TRBJ1-5; d_gene: TRBD1; abundance: many; v_gene: TRBV7-9; CDR3nt: TGTGCCAGCAGCCCGACAGGGATCCAGCCCCAGCATTTT; CDR3aa: CASSPTGIQPQHF
j_gene: TRBJ1-1; d_gene: -; abundance: many; v_gene: TRBV11-2; CDR3nt: TGTGCCAGCAGCTTAGATCCGGCAGATGAAGCTTTCTTT; CDR3aa: CASSLDPADEAFF
j_gene: TRBJ2-1; d_gene: -; abundance: many; v_gene: TRBV28; CDR3nt: TGTGCCAGCATCTGGAGGGGATCCTACAATGAGCAGTTCTTC; CDR3aa: CASIWRGSYNEQFF
j_gene: TRBJ1-1; d_gene: -; abundance: many; v_gene: TRBV29-1; CDR3nt: TGCGAGGCAGAGGGGGCTTTCTTT; CDR3aa: CEAEGAFF
j_gene: TRBJ2-3; d_gene: TRBD2; abundance: many; v_gene: TRBV11-2; CDR3nt: TGTGCCAGCAGCCTTCTAGCGGGAGCTCCAGATACGCAGTATTTT; CDR3aa: CASSLLAGAPDTQYF
j_gene: TRBJ2-5; d_gene: TRBD1; abundance: many; v_gene: TRBV5-1; CDR3nt: TGCGCCAGCAGCTTGTTTCAGACAGGGCAAGGGGAGACCCAGTACTTC; CDR3aa: CASSLFQTGQGETQYF
j_gene: TRBJ2-5; d_gene: -; abundance: few; v_gene: TRBV30; CDR3nt: TGTGCCTGGAGTCAGGGGCTCCAAGAGACCCAGTACTTC; CDR3aa: CAWSQGLQETQYF
j_gene: TRBJ2-5; d_gene: TRBD2; abundance: many; v_gene: TRBV5-1; CDR3nt: TGCGCCAGCAGCCTGGGAGGGACTAGCGGGGCCGTTCGGGAGACCCAGTACTTC; CDR3aa: CASSLGGTSGAVRETQYF
j_gene: TRBJ1-5; d_gene: -; abundance: many; v_gene: TRBV7-2; CDR3nt: TGTGCCAGCAGCTTAAAGCAGGGGAATCAGCCCCAGCATTTT; CDR3aa: CASSLKQGNQPQHF
j_gene: TRBJ1-5; d_gene: -; abundance: many; v_gene: TRBV7-2; CDR3nt: TGTGCCAGCAGCGTAAGCGGGACTTACCATCAGCCCCAGCATTTT; CDR3aa: CASSVSGTYHQPQHF
j_gene: TRBJ1-1; d_gene: TRBD1; abundance: many; v_gene: TRBV20-1; CDR3nt: TGCAGTGCTAGCTTTGGGACAGGCCTTGAAGCTTTCTTT; CDR3aa: CSASFGTGLEAFF
j_gene: TRBJ2-3; d_gene: TRBD2; abundance: many; v_gene: TRBV5-1; CDR3nt: TGCGCCAGCAGCCCGCTAGCGGGGTACACAGATACGCAGTATTTT; CDR3aa: CASSPLAGYTDTQYF
j_gene: TRBJ1-2; d_gene: TRBD1; abundance: many; v_gene: TRBV27; CDR3nt: TGTGCCAGCAGGAAGATTCGCGGAAGGGACAGGGCTCGAGGCTACACCTTC; CDR3aa: CASRKIRGRDRARGYTF
j_gene: TRBJ2-7; d_gene: -; abundance: many; v_gene: TRBV19; CDR3nt: TGTGCCAGTAGTAAATCGGAATCCCCCCTCTACGAGCAGTACTTC; CDR3aa: CASSKSESPLYEQYF
j_gene: TRBJ2-7; d_gene: -; abundance: many; v_gene: TRBV27; CDR3nt: TGTGCCAGCAGGCCCAGGGGTAGAGACTACGAGCAGTACTTC; CDR3aa: CASRPRGRDYEQYF
j_gene: TRBJ2-1; d_gene: -; abundance: few; v_gene: TRBV27; CDR3nt: TGTGCCAGCAGTTTAAACAGGGTAGAGTACAATGAGCAGTTCTTC; CDR3aa: CASSLNRVEYNEQFF
j_gene: TRBJ2-1; d_gene: -; abundance: many; v_gene: TRBV20-1; CDR3nt: TGCAGTGCTCCCTCGGGACCTTGGAACAATGAGCAGTTCTTC; CDR3aa: CSAPSGPWNNEQFF
j_gene: TRBJ2-1; d_gene: -; abundance: few; v_gene: TRBV3-1; CDR3nt: TGTGCCAGCAGCCAAGATCGACTGGGGGAGCAGTTCTTC; CDR3aa: CASSQDRLGEQFF
j_gene: TRBJ2-4; d_gene: TRBD2; abundance: many; v_gene: TRBV20-1; CDR3nt: TGCAGTGCTAGAGATCACCGGGAGGGCTTAGCCAAAAACATTCAGTACTTC; CDR3aa: CSARDHREGLAKNIQYF
j_gene: TRBJ2-7; d_gene: -; abundance: many; v_gene: TRBV20-1; CDR3nt: TGCAGTGCTAGCCGGACCCTCTACGAGCAGTACTTC; CDR3aa: CSASRTLYEQYF
j_gene: TRBJ2-6; d_gene: TRBD1; abundance: many; v_gene: TRBV28; CDR3nt: TGTGCGAGTAGGGGGCAGGACCGCTCTGGGGCCAACGTCCTGACTTTC; CDR3aa: CASRGQDRSGANVLTF
j_gene: TRBJ2-7; d_gene: -; abundance: many; v_gene: TRBV3-1; CDR3nt: TGTGCCAGCAGCCAACAAAGGGGGAGCGAGCAGTACTTC; CDR3aa: CASSQQRGSEQYF
j_gene: TRBJ2-1; d_gene: TRBD2; abundance: many; v_gene: TRBV11-2; CDR3nt: TGTGCCAGCAGCTCGACTAGCGGGAACAATGAGCAGTTCTTC; CDR3aa: CASSSTSGNNEQFF
j_gene: TRBJ2-1; d_gene: TRBD1; abundance: many; v_gene: TRBV12-3/TRBV12-4; CDR3nt: TGTGCCAGCAGCATCAGGGGGTTCTCCTACAATGAGCAGTTCTTC; CDR3aa: CASSIRGFSYNEQFF
j_gene: TRBJ1-1; d_gene: -; abundance: many; v_gene: TRBV5-1; CDR3nt: TGCGCCAGCAGCCCACACCTGACTTTCCCTGAAGCTTTCTTT; CDR3aa: CASSPHLTFPEAFF
j_gene: TRBJ2-7; d_gene: TRBD2; abundance: many; v_gene: TRBV5-1; CDR3nt: TGCGCCAGCAGCTTGGCCGCGGGGAGGGAGTACGAGCAGTACTTC; CDR3aa: CASSLAAGREYEQYF
j_gene: TRBJ2-7; d_gene: TRBD2; abundance: many; v_gene: TRBV5-6; CDR3nt: TGTGCCAGCAGCTTGCCGGGAGGGCCAAGGTACGAGCAGTACTTC; CDR3aa: CASSLPGGPRYEQYF
j_gene: TRBJ2-1; d_gene: -; abundance: -; v_gene: TRBV20-1; CDR3nt: TGCAGTGCTATAAGCGGATTCTACAATGAGCAGTTCTTC; CDR3aa: CSAISGFYNEQFF
j_gene: TRBJ1-1; d_gene: -; abundance: many; v_gene: TRBV6-6; CDR3nt: TGTGCCAGCAGTTACCCGAACACTGAAGCTTTCTTT; CDR3aa: CASSYPNTEAFF